Below are 5 T cell receptor beta chains sequenced from a single sample in a study of T cell changes during pregnancy in multiple sclerosis. Here immunoSEQ multiplex PCR was the method, and the copy in TCRdb shows in-frame clones only, minus some. The sample holds around 35,000 clones, 90% seen once. Sequenced here: CD8+ T cells from peripheral blood mononuclear cells, sampled before pregnancy. The receptors derive from a female donor with multiple sclerosis, enrolled in a pregnancy study.

This rearrangement joins TRBV28 to TRBJ1-1; the match to TRBD1 covers 7 bases. CDR3 length: 16 residues. Looked up from germline, CDR1 is MDHEN and CDR2 is SYDVKM. Trimming at V came to 3 bases and at J to 1 base, leaving 8 bases not matched to a gene. CDR3 sequence: CASSFNTGVGNTEAFF. Here the CDR3 DNA reads TGTGCCAGCAGTTTTAACACAGGGGTGGGGAACACTGAAGCTTTCTTT.

The chain recombines TRBV9 with TRBJ2-1; maybe TRBD1 (6 bases). CDR1 is SGDLS, CDR2 YYNGEE, per germline. V lost 2 bases, J lost 5 bases, and 11 bases lay in between. The CDR3 is 14 amino acids. CDR3 sequence: CASSVQGSDNEQFF. DNA for the CDR3: TGTGCCAGCAGCGTGCAGGGGTCGGACAATGAGCAGTTCTTC.

The chain's CDR3 is CASSFGTEPYNEQFF. CDR3 coding DNA: TGTGCCAGCAGTTTTGGGACAGAACCTTACAATGAGCAGTTCTTC. This sequence joins TRBV27 and TRBJ2-1; TRBD1 aligns across 7 bases. V trimming: 3 bases; J trimming: 4 bases; junction bases outside the gene matches: 6. The CDR3 totals 15 residues. Germline CDR1 MNHEY, CDR2 SMNVEV (reference sequence).

J is TRBJ1-1 and V is TRBV9; D is unresolved. The CDR3 runs 12 residues. From germline, CDR1 is SGDLS and CDR2 YYNGEE. Between the trimmed V and J ends, which lost 3 bases and 1 base, there was a span of 4 bases. CDR3 bases: TGTGCCAGCAGCGCGGGGAACACTGAAGCTTTCTTT. Protein: CASSAGNTEAFF.

The rearrangement uses TRBV11-2 and TRBJ2-2; tentatively, D is TRBD1 (5 bases). The CDR3 runs to 17 residues. V gave up 1 base and J gave up 4 bases, with 16 bases separating them. Per germline, CDR1 SGHAT and CDR2 FQNNGV. The CDR3 region is CASSLAPWGLGTGELFF. The CDR3 region has the DNA TGTGCCAGCAGCTTAGCCCCTTGGGGCCTTGGCACCGGGGAGCTGTTTTTT.